The 29 T cell receptor beta chains below all came from one sample that was sequenced in a study of blood T cell repertoires in COVID-19. TCRdb's copy holds only in-frame clones and misses some; the assay was immunoSEQ multiplex PCR. The sample lists about 160,000 clones; approximately 79% were seen once. Sequencing used peripheral blood. All receptors come from a woman between 35 and 50 years old with COVID-19, enrolled during active disease.

The chain recombines TRBV12-3 or TRBV12-4 with TRBJ1-2, with 7 bases fitting TRBD1. The ends lost 8 bases at V and 4 bases at J; junction bases unmatched: 7. The CDR3 runs to 13 residues. The CDR3 nucleotides are TGTGCCAGCGGTTACAGGGGAAGCTATGGCTACACCTTC. Amino acid sequence: CASGYRGSYGYTF.

V and J are TRBV19 and TRBJ2-5, with a possible D match to TRBD1 (6 bases). CDR3 length equals 16 residues. Germline CDR1 and CDR2: LNHDA and SQIVND (reference sequence). The V end was cut by 3 bases, the J end by 4 bases, with 18 bases between. The DNA of the CDR3 is TGTGCCAGTAGTATTAGGGGGAGTGGGTCACGAGAGACCCAGTACTTC. This gives the protein CASSIRGSGSRETQYF.

V gene TRBV2 combines with J gene TRBJ2-5, with 15 bases matching TRBD2. V was pared by 4 bases and J by 1 base, with 1 base of the junction left unmatched. This CDR3 has 16 residues. Germline loops: CDR1 SNHLY, CDR2 FYNNEI. Here the CDR3 DNA reads TGTGCCAGCAGTGGGGGACTAGCGGGGGGCCAAGAGACCCAGTACTTC. Protein sequence: CASSGGLAGGQETQYF.

The chain couples TRBV5-1 to TRBJ2-1; D might be TRBD2 (5 bases). CDR3 length: 13 amino acids. Germline V lookup: CDR1 SGHRS, CDR2 YFSETQ. V shed 5 bases and J shed 0 bases, with 6 bases lying between them. CDR3 sequence: CASSGSSYNEQFF. The CDR3 coding sequence is TGCGCCAGCAGTGGGAGCTCCTACAATGAGCAGTTCTTC.

This chain links TRBV6-5 with TRBJ2-7; the D gene is possibly TRBD2 (5 bases). The CDR3 loop spans 15 amino acids. V lost 0 bases and J 2 bases, leaving 11 bases between the germline ends. Germline-derived CDR1 and CDR2 are MNHEY and SVGAGI. The CDR3 sequence is CASSYSQWETYEQYF. In DNA form, the CDR3 reads TGTGCCAGCAGTTACTCCCAATGGGAGACCTACGAGCAGTACTTC.

This sequence joins TRBV12-5 and TRBJ1-2, with 7 positions matching TRBD1. V lost 5 bases and J lost 8; bases outside the gene matches: 8. Germline-derived CDR1 and CDR2 are LGHNT and FRNRAP. The CDR3 is made up of 13 amino acids. This CDR3 is CASGLTGEWGYTF. In DNA, the CDR3 is TGTGCTAGTGGTCTTACAGGGGAGTGGGGCTACACCTTC.

The chain is built from TRBV28 and TRBJ2-7; 9 nucleotides align to TRBD1. CDR3 length: 14 amino acids. The trim removed 6 bases at V and 2 bases at J, leaving 5 bases unmatched. Germline CDR1 reads MDHEN; CDR2 reads SYDVKM. The CDR3 bases are TGTGCCAGCAGGAACAGGGGGCCCACCTACGAGCAGTACTTC. Encoded protein: CASRNRGPTYEQYF. Filled out from reference TRBV28 and TRBJ2-7, the complete variable domain reads DVKVTQSSRYLVKRTGEKVFLECVQDMDHENMFWYRQDPGLGLRLIYFSYDVKMKEKGDIPEGYSVSREKKERFSLILESASTNQTSMYLCASRNRGPTYEQYFGPGTRLTVT.

This clone occurred a few times. This chain connects TRBV5-6 to TRBJ1-2, with a tentative D call TRBD1 (5 bases). Germline V gene sequence: CDR1 SGHDT, CDR2 YYEEEE. This CDR3 has 14 amino acids. Trimming cost V 0 bases and J 1 base, with 7 bases left between them. The CDR3 here is CASSLGRVNYGYTF. The CDR3 DNA sequence: TGTGCCAGCAGCTTGGGCAGGGTTAACTATGGCTACACCTTC.

The chain couples TRBV27 to TRBJ2-1; 10 nucleotides match TRBD2. CDR1 and CDR2 (germline): MNHEY, SMNVEV (reference sequence). The V and J ends lost 6 bases and 8 bases, in that order; junction bases with no gene match: 10. The CDR3 contains 15 residues. The CDR3 DNA reads as TGTGCCAGCAGCCTGCTAGCGGGAGCCTTCGATGAGCAGTTCTTC. Protein: CASSLLAGAFDEQFF.

This rearrangement joins TRBV13 to TRBJ2-1, with TRBD2 matching 13 bases. J lost 0 bases, V lost 8 bases, and 4 bases had no gene match. The CDR3 runs to 16 residues. Germline V gives CDR1 PRHDT, CDR2 FYEKMQ (reference sequence). CDR3 in amino acids: CASFRLAGGSYNEQFF. Written as DNA, the CDR3 is TGTGCCAGCTTTAGACTAGCGGGAGGCTCCTACAATGAGCAGTTCTTC.

V usage is TRBV6-1 and J usage is TRBJ1-6; 7 bases match TRBD1. The V gene's germline CDR1 is MNHNS and CDR2 SASEGT. The ends lost 7 bases at V and 0 bases at J; junction bases unmatched: 15. This CDR3 region has 19 residues. In nucleotides, the CDR3 is TGTGCCAGCAATGACCGGGGGACAGCAACCAGCTCCTATAATTCACCCCTCCACTTT. Encoded protein: CASNDRGTATSSYNSPLHF.

This chain joins TRBV19 and TRBJ2-3; D perhaps matches TRBD2 (5 bases). The CDR3 has 11 amino acids. Germline V gene sequence: CDR1 LNHDA, CDR2 SQIVND (reference sequence). Trimming took off 10 bases at V and 7 bases at J, with 12 bases between the two ends. For the CDR3, the DNA is TGTGCCACCACAGCGGCCAATACGCAGTATTTT. Protein product: CATTAANTQYF. Combining the CDR3 with reference TRBV19 and TRBJ2-3 gives the whole variable domain DGGITQSPKYLFRKEGQNVTLSCEQNLNHDAMYWYRQDPGQGLRLIYYSQIVNDFQKGDIAEGYSVSREKKESFPLTVTSAQKNPTAFYLCATTAANTQYFGPGTRLTVL.

The chain uses TRBV27 and TRBJ2-2; D is uncertain. There are 13 residues in the CDR3. V dropped 2 bases and J dropped 3 bases, with 4 bases sitting between them. Germline CDR1 MNHEY, CDR2 SMNVEV (reference sequence). The CDR3 is CASSLAYTGELFF. The CDR3 coding sequence is TGTGCCAGCAGTTTAGCGTACACCGGGGAGCTGTTTTTT.

This clone came up a few times. The gene calls are TRBV28 and TRBJ1-2, with D possibly being TRBD1 (6 bases). Germline V CDR1 and CDR2: MDHEN, SYDVKM. The V gene lost 4 bases and the J gene lost 2 bases, with 20 bases spanning the gap. CDR3 length: 17 residues. CDR3 sequence reads: CASSSPTLSDRNYGYTF. CDR3 DNA sequence: TGTGCCAGCAGTTCTCCTACATTATCGGACAGAAACTATGGCTACACCTTC.

The CDR3 reads CASSPRQGEKLFF. As DNA, the CDR3 is TGTGCCAGCAGTCCCCGACAGGGTGAAAAACTGTTTTTT. The V call is TRBV27, the J call TRBJ1-4; the match to TRBD1 covers 7 bases. This CDR3 is built from 13 residues. CDR1 and CDR2 from the germline V gene are MNHEY and SMNVEV (reference sequence). The V gene end was trimmed by 5 bases and the J gene end by 7 bases; junction bases not matched to a gene: 4.

J is TRBJ1-5 and V is TRBV4-1; a possible D gene is TRBD1 (5 bases). There are 14 residues in the CDR3. The germline gives CDR1 MGHRA, CDR2 YSYEKL. V lost 0 bases to trimming and J lost 8 bases, with 11 bases between them. CDR3: CASSQEGRVEPQHF. The CDR3 nucleotides are TGCGCCAGCAGCCAAGAAGGCAGGGTTGAGCCCCAGCATTTT.

V is TRBV5-5 and J is TRBJ2-7; TRBD1 aligns across 10 bases. The CDR3 spans 13 residues. V gave up 3 bases and J gave up 8 bases; unmatched junction bases: 5. The germline gives CDR1 SGHKS, CDR2 YYEKEE (reference sequence). CDR3 nucleotides: TGTGCCAGCAGCTACGGGACAGGGGATAAGCAGTACGTC. Amino acids: CASSYGTGDKQYV.

The chain links TRBV9 to TRBJ1-3; 9 bases agree with TRBD1. This CDR3 is built from 13 residues. Germline values: CDR1 SGDLS, CDR2 YYNGEE. The trim removed 3 bases at V and 10 bases at J, leaving 5 bases unmatched. Here the CDR3 reads CASSDRTGATIYF. The CDR3 DNA follows: TGTGCCAGCAGCGATCGGACAGGGGCGACCATATATTTT.

Written as DNA, the CDR3 is TGTGCCAGCAGGTACCTAGCGGGAGGCACAGATACGCAGTATTTT. Translated: CASRYLAGGTDTQYF. V gene TRBV7-3 combines with J gene TRBJ2-3; 10 bases line up with TRBD2. Germline CDR1 reads SGHTA; CDR2 reads FQGTGA. The CDR3 length is 15 residues. The junction had 4 bases not matched to a gene; V was cut back by 6 bases and J by 1 base.

The chain employs TRBV29-1 and TRBJ1-2; 7 bases agree with TRBD1. Germline-derived CDR1 and CDR2 are SQVTM and ANQGSEA. V gave up 7 bases and J gave up 7 bases; unmatched junction bases: 12. The length of the CDR3 is 13 residues. The CDR3 nucleotides read TGCAGCGCCGAAACAGGGGAACGCGGTGGCTACACCTTC. This gives the protein CSAETGERGGYTF.

V usage is TRBV6-5 and J usage is TRBJ2-3, with 9 bases fitting TRBD1. CDR1 and CDR2 from the germline V gene are MNHEY and SVGAGI. Trimming cost V 6 bases and J 3 bases; bases outside gene matches: 1. This CDR3 is built from 13 residues. CDR3 DNA sequence: TGTGCCAGCAGGGGACAGGGAACAGATACGCAGTATTTT. Translated: CASRGQGTDTQYF.

The rearrangement uses TRBV6-5 and TRBJ2-7; 7 nucleotides line up with TRBD1. Germline trimming cut 6 bases from V and 1 base from J; bases unmatched to any gene: 6. CDR3 length: 14 amino acids. The germline V gene has CDR1 MNHEY and CDR2 SVGAGI. CDR3 nucleotides: TGTGCCAGCAGGTGGGACAGTAGTTCCTACGAGCAGTACTTC. It specifies CASRWDSSSYEQYF.

This clone showed up just once. One end of the junction fails to match germline, which may point to a read error. The chain has TRBV7-7 and TRBJ2-3, with 10 bases matching TRBD1. Per germline, CDR1 SSHAT and CDR2 FNYEAQ (reference sequence). The CDR3 is 15 amino acids. The CDR3 protein is CASSSGTGETDTQYF. Here the CDR3 DNA reads TGTGCTAGCAGCTCCGGGACAGGGGAAACGGATACGCAGTATTTT.

The chain has TRBV7-2 and TRBJ2-5; D is perhaps TRBD2 (6 bases). Deletions cut 1 base from V and 5 bases from J, with 14 bases between. Per germline, CDR1 SGHTA and CDR2 FQGNSA. The CDR3 runs to 15 residues. The CDR3: CASSLGLGAGETQYF. In nucleotides, the CDR3 is TGTGCCAGCAGCTTAGGCTTAGGGGCGGGGGAGACCCAGTACTTC.

A single count supports this clone. V gene TRBV16 combines with J gene TRBJ1-2; 9 positions agree with TRBD1. Germline assignment: CDR1 KGHSY and CDR2 FQNENV. The junction had 9 bases not matched to a gene; V was cut back by 4 bases and J by 6 bases. The CDR3 spans 15 residues. The CDR3 here is CASSLLPGQGHGYTF. Here the CDR3 DNA reads TGTGCCAGCAGCCTGTTACCGGGACAGGGTCATGGCTACACCTTC.

The gene calls are TRBV27 and TRBJ2-1, with TRBD2 matching over 8 bases. This CDR3 region has 15 residues. J was trimmed by 2 bases and V by 3 bases; bases with no gene match: 3. CDR1 is MNHEY, CDR2 SMNVEV, per germline (reference sequence). The CDR3 DNA reads as TGTGCCAGCAGTTTTAGCGGGACTGCCTACAATGAGCAGTTCTTC. Amino acids: CASSFSGTAYNEQFF.

CDR3 residues: CASSPQGVFSTDTQYF. The DNA for the CDR3 is TGTGCCAGCTCACCCCAGGGGGTCTTTAGCACAGATACGCAGTATTTT. The V and J genes are TRBV18 and TRBJ2-3; 7 bases match TRBD1. V was pared by 3 bases and J by 0 bases, with 6 bases of the junction left unmatched. This CDR3 is 16 amino acids long. Germline CDR1 reads KGHSH; CDR2 reads LQKENI.

V gene TRBV2 combines with J gene TRBJ1-1, with D unclear. The V and J ends lost 2 bases and 1 base respectively, with 5 bases between them. The CDR3 extends over 13 amino acids. Germline lookup yields CDR1 SNHLY and CDR2 FYNNEI. The DNA for the CDR3 is TGTGCCAGCAGTGAACGGAGGAACACTGAAGCTTTCTTT. It translates to CASSERRNTEAFF.

CDR3 sequence: CASVTSGLNTGELFF. DNA of the CDR3: TGTGCCAGCGTTACTAGCGGGTTAAACACCGGGGAGCTGTTTTTT. J is TRBJ2-2 and V is TRBV19, with 9 bases matching TRBD2. Germline trimming cut 9 bases from V and 2 bases from J; bases unmatched to any gene: 7. The V gene's germline CDR1 is LNHDA and CDR2 SQIVND (reference sequence). The CDR3 contains 15 residues.